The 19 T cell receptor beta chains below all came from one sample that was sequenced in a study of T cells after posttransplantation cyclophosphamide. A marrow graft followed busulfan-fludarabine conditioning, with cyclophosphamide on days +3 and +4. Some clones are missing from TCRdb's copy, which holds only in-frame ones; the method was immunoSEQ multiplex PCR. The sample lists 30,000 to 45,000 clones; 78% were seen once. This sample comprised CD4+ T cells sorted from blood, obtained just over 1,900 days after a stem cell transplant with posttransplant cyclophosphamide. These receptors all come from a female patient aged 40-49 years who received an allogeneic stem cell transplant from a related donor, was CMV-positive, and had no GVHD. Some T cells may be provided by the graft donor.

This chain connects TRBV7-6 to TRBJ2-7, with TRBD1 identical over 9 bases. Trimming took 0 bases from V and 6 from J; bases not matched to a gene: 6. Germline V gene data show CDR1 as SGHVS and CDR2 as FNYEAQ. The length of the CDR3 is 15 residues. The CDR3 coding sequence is TGTGCCAGCAGCTTAGCGAAACAGGGGGCCGGCGAGCAGTACTTC. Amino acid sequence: CASSLAKQGAGEQYF.

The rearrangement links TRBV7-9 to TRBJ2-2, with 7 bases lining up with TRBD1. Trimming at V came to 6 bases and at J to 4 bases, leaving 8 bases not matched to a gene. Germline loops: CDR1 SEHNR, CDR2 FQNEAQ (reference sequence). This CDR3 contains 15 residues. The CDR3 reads CASRATGSVTGELFF. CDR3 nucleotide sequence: TGTGCCAGCAGGGCGACAGGGTCGGTCACCGGGGAGCTGTTTTTT. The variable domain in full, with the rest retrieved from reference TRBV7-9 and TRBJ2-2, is DTGVSQNPRHKITKRGQNVTFRCDPISEHNRLYWYRQTLGQGPEFLTYFQNEAQLEKSRLLSDRFSAERPKGSFSTLEIQRTEQGDSAMYLCASRATGSVTGELFFGEGSRLTVL.

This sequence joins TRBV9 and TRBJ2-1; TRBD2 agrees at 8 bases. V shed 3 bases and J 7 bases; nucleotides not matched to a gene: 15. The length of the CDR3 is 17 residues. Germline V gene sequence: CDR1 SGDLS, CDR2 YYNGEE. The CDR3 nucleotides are TGTGCCAGCAGCGCCCCCATAGGGCGGGGGGATTTAAATGAGCAGTTCTTC. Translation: CASSAPIGRGDLNEQFF.

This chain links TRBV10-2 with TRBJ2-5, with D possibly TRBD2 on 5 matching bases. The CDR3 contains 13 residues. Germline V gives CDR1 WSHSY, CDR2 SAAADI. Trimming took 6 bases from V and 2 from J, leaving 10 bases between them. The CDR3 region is CASRETMQETQYF. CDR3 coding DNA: TGCGCCAGCAGGGAGACTATGCAAGAGACCCAGTACTTC.

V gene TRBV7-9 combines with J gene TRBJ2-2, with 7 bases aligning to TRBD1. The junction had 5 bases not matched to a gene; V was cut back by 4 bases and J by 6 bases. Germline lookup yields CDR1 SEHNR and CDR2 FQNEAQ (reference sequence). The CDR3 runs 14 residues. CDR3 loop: CASSSTGAAGELFF. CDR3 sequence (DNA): TGTGCCAGCAGCTCCACAGGGGCGGCCGGGGAGCTGTTTTTT.

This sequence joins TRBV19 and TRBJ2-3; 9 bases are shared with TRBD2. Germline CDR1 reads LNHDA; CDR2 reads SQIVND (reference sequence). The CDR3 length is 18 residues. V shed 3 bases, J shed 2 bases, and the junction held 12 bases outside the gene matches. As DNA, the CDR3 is TGTGCCAGTAGTATGAGGGGTCTGACTAGCGGTCCCACAGATACGCAGTATTTT. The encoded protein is CASSMRGLTSGPTDTQYF.

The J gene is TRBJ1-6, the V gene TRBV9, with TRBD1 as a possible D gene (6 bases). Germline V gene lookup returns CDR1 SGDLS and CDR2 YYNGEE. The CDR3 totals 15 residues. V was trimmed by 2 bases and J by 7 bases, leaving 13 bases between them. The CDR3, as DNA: TGTGCCAGCAGCGTCGGGCCAGGGGACAATTCACCCCTCCACTTT. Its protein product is CASSVGPGDNSPLHF.

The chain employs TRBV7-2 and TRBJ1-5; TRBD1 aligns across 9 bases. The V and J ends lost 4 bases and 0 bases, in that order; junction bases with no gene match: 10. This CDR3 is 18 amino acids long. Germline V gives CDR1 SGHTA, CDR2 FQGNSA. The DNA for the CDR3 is TGTGCCAGCAGCTCCTGGGGACAGGGAACGGGTAGCAATCAGCCCCAGCATTTT. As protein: CASSSWGQGTGSNQPQHF. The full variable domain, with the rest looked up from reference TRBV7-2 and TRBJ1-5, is GAGVSQSPSNKVTEKGKDVELRCDPISGHTALYWYRQSLGQGLEFLIYFQGNSAPDKSGLPSDRFSAERTGGSVSTLTIQRTQQEDSAVYLCASSSWGQGTGSNQPQHFGDGTRLSIL.

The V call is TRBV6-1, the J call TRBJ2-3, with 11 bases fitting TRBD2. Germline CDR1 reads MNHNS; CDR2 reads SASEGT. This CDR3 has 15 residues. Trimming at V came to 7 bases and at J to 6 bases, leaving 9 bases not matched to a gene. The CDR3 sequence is CASKIAGGPSDTQYF. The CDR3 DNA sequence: TGTGCCAGCAAAATAGCGGGGGGGCCCTCGGATACGCAGTATTTT.

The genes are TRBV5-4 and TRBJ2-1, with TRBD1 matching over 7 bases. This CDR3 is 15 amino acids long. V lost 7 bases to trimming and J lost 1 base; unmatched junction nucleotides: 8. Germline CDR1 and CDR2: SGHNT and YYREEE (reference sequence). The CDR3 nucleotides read TGTGCCAGCGGCCCCAGGGACAGTTCCTACAATGAGCAGTTCTTC. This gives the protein CASGPRDSSYNEQFF.

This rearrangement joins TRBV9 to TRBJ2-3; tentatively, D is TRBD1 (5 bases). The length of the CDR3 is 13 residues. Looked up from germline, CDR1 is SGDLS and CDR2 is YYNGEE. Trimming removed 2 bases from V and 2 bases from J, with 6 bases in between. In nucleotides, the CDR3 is TGTGCCAGCAGCGTGGACACCACAGATACGCAGTATTTT. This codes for CASSVDTTDTQYF.

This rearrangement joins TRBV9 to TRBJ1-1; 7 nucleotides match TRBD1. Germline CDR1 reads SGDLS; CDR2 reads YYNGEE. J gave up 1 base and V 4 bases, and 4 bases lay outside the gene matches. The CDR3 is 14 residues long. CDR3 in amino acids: CASSLRQGNTEAFF. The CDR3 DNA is TGTGCCAGCAGCTTAAGACAGGGGAACACTGAAGCTTTCTTT. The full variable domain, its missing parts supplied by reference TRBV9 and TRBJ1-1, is DSGVTQTPKHLITATGQRVTLRCSPRSGDLSVYWYQQSLDQGLQFLIQYYNGEERAKGNILERFSAQQFPDLHSELNLSSLELGDSALYFCASSLRQGNTEAFFGQGTRLTVV.

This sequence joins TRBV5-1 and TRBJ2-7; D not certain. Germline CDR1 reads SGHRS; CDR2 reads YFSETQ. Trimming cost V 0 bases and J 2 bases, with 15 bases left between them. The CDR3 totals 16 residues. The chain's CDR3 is CASSLDFRRLPYEQYF. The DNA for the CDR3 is TGCGCCAGCAGCTTGGATTTCCGCAGGTTGCCCTACGAGCAGTACTTC. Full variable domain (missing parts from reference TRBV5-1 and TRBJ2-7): KAGVTQTPRYLIKTRGQQVTLSCSPISGHRSVSWYQQTPGQGLQFLFEYFSETQRNKGNFPGRFSGRQFSNSRSEMNVSTLELGDSALYLCASSLDFRRLPYEQYFGPGTRLTVT.

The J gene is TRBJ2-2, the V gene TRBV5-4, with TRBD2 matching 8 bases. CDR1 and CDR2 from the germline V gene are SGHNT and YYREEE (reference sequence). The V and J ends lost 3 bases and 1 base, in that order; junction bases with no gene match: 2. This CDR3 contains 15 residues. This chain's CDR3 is CASSYSGRNTGELFF. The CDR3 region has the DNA TGTGCCAGCAGCTACAGCGGGAGGAACACCGGGGAGCTGTTTTTT.

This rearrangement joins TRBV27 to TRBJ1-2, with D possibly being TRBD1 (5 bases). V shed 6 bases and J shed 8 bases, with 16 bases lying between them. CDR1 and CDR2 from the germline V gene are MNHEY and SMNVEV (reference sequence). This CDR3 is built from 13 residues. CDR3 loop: CASRDTAGGGYTF. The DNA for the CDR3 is TGTGCCAGCAGAGACACCGCCGGGGGAGGCTACACCTTC.

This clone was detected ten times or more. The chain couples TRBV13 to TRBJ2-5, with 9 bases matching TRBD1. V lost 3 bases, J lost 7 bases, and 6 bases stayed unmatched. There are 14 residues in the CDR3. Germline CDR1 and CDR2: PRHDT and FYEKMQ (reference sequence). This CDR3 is CASSLGQGLGTQYF. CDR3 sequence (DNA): TGTGCCAGCAGCTTGGGACAGGGACTCGGGACCCAGTACTTC. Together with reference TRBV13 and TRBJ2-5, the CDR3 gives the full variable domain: AAGVIQSPRHLIKEKRETATLKCYPIPRHDTVYWYQQGPGQDPQFLISFYEKMQSDKGSIPDRFSAQQFSDYHSELNMSSLELGDSALYFCASSLGQGLGTQYFGPGTRLLVL.

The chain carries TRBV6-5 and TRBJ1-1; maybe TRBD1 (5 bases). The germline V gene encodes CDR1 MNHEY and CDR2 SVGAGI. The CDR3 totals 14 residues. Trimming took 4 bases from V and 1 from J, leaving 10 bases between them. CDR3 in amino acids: CASSSYTGNTEAFF. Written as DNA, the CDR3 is TGTGCCAGCAGTTCTTACACAGGGAACACTGAAGCTTTCTTT.

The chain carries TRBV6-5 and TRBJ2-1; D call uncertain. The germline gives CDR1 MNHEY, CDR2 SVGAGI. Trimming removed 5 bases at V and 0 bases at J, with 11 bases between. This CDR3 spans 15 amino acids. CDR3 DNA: TGTGCCAGCAGTGCAGACTGGTTCTCCTACAATGAGCAGTTCTTC. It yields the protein CASSADWFSYNEQFF.

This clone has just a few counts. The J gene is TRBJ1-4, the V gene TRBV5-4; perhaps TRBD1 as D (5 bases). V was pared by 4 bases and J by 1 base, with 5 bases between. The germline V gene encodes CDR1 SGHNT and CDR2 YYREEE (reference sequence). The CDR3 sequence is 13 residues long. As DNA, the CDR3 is TGTGCCAGCAGCAGGGGAACTAATGAAAAACTGTTTTTT. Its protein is CASSRGTNEKLFF.